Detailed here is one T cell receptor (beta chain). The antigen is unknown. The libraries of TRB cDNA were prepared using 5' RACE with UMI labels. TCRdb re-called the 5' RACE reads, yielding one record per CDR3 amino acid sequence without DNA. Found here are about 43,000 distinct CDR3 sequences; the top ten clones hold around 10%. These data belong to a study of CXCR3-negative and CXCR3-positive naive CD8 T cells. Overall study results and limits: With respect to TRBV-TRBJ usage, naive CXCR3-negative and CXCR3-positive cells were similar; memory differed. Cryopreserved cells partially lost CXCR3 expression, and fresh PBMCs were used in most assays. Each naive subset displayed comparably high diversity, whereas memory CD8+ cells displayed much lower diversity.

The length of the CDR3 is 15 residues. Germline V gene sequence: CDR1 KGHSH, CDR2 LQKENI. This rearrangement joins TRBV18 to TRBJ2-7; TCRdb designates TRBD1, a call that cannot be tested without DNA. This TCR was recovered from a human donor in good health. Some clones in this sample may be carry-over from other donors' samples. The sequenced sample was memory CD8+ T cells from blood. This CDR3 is CASSPMQGNSYEQYF.